This TCR beta chain was captured in a study of blood T cell repertoires in COVID-19. Looking at the study overall: Sites across the United States, Italy and Spain contributed samples from acute and convalescent COVID-19. In each case, the material was cDNA or gDNA derived from T cells, B-cell-depleted T cells, or PBMCs.

Seattle enrolled patients during active infection and tracked them longitudinally. Sequencing was performed with immunoSEQ multiplex PCR; in TCRdb, only in-frame clones are kept and a portion is missing. Of 150,000 to 200,000 clones in the sample, 92% were seen once. From germline, CDR1 is SGDLS and CDR2 YYNGEE. The CDR3 extends over 14 amino acids. V was cut by 0 bases and J by 4 bases, with 7 bases left in between. The TCR originated in a man aged 30 to 45 with COVID-19, enrolled during active disease. The sequencing sample was made of peripheral blood. The chain carries TRBV9 and TRBJ1-4; D uncertain. The CDR3 DNA is TGTGCCAGCAGCGTAGGTCAGTATAATGAAAAACTGTTTTTT. Protein product: CASSVGQYNEKLFF.